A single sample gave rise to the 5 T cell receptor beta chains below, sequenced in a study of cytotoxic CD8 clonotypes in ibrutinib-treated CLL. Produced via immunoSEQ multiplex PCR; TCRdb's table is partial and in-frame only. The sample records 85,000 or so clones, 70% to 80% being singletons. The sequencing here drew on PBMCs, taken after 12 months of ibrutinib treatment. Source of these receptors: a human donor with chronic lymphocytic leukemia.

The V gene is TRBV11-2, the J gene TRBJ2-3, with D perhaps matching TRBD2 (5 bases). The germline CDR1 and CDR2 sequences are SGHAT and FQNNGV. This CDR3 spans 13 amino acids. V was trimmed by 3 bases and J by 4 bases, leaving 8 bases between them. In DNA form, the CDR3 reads TGTGCCAGCAGCTTCGGGGTCCCAGATACGCAGTATTTT. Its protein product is CASSFGVPDTQYF.

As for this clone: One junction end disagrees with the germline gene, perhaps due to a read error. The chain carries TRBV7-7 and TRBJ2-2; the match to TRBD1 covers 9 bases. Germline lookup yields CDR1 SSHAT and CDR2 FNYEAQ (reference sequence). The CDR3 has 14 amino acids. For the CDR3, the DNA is TGTGCTAGCAGCTTAGGACAGGGGACCGGGGAGCTGTTTTTT. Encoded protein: CASSLGQGTGELFF.

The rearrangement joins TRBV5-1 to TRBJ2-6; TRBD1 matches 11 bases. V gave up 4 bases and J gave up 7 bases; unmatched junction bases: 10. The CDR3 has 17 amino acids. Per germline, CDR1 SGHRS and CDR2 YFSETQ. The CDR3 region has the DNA TGCGCCAGCAGCCAATCCGGGACAGGGGGGGTAGCCAACGTCCTGACTTTC. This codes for CASSQSGTGGVANVLTF.

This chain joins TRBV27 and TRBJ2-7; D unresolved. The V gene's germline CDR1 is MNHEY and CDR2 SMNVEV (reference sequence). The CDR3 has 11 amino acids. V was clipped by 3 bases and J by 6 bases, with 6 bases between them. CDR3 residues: CASSLGSEQYF. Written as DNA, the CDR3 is TGTGCCAGCAGTTTGGGGTCCGAGCAGTACTTC.

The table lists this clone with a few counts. The CDR3 reads CASSEGPGLQPQHF. The CDR3 DNA reads TGTGCCAGCAGCGAGGGGCCGGGGCTTCAGCCCCAGCATTTT. The chain employs TRBV5-6 and TRBJ1-5; the D gene is possibly TRBD1 (5 bases). V was trimmed by 4 bases and J by 6 bases, leaving 14 bases between them. The germline CDR1 and CDR2 sequences are SGHDT and YYEEEE. This CDR3 contains 14 residues.